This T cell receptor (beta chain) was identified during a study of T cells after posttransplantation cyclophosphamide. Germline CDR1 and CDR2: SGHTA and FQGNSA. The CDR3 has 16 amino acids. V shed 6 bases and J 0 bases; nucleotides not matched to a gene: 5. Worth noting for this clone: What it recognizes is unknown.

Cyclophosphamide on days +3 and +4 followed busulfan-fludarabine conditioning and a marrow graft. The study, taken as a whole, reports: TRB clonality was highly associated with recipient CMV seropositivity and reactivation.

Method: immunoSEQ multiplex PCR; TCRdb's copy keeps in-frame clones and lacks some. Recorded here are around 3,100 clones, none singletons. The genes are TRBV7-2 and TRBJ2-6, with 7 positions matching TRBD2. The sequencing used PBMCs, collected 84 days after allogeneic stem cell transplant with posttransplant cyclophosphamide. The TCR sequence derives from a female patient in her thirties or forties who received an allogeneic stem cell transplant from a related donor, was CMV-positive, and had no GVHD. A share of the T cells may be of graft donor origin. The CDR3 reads CASRSGGSSGANVLTF. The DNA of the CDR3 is TGTGCCAGCAGATCCGGGGGGAGCTCTGGGGCCAACGTCCTGACTTTC.